The source of this T cell receptor (beta chain) is a study of identical twins. A single record per CDR3 protein comes from TCRdb applying MiXCR to the 5' RACE reads. Of hundreds of thousands of distinct CDR3 sequences listed, about 18% are singletons. About this clonotype: Its matching antigen is unknown.

The CDR3 has 14 residues. Per germline, CDR1 DFQATT and CDR2 SNEGSKA (reference sequence). V was shortened by 3 bases and J by 2 bases, with 14 bases between the two germline ends. The study, taken as a whole, reports: Models came in too low on out-of-frame TCR alpha sharing in monozygotic twins. Less excess twin sharing appeared in beta out-of-frame sequences.

The sample also formed part of further work on T cells expressing NK-cell markers. That report notes: The study found dominant NKG2C+ clonotypes at roughly 1.0-7.0% of CD8+ T cells in six donors.

This receptor was taken from a young woman in good health. Sequenced: PBMCs. The chain recombines TRBV20-1 with TRBJ2-7; D unresolved. The CDR3 region is CSASPGRFPYEQYF. CDR3 in DNA: TGCAGTGCTAGTCCAGGTCGATTCCCCTACGAGCAGTACTTC.